This T cell receptor beta chain derives from a study of radiotherapy plus CTLA-4 blockade in lung cancer. The repertoire was sequenced with immunoSEQ multiplex PCR; TCRdb's copy has only in-frame clones and lacks some. The top ten hold more than 20% of the sample, which has approximately 94,000 clones, approximately 80% seen once. The starting material was peripheral blood, obtained from a patient treated with radiotherapy plus ipilimumab. The TCR sequence derives from a human donor with non-small cell lung cancer that progressed on radiotherapy plus ipilimumab.

CDR3 residues: CASSSLGLAGPQQFF. The CDR3 DNA reads as TGTGCCAGCAGTTCTCTTGGGCTAGCGGGACCTCAGCAGTTCTTC. V and J are TRBV28 and TRBJ2-1; TRBD2 matches 9 bases. The CDR3 contains 15 residues. The germline V gene encodes CDR1 MDHEN and CDR2 SYDVKM. J lost 11 bases, V lost 4 bases, and 12 bases had no gene match.